The 32 T cell receptor beta chains given below trace back to one sample, sequenced in a study of shared T cell receptors in the human thymus. Generated by immunoSEQ multiplex PCR, the TCRdb table keeps only in-frame clones and is missing some. The profile covers 700,000 or so clones, with approximately 85% appearing a single time and around 0.01% taken by the ten largest. This same sample was also taken into another study, of human thymus T cells.

The sample taken for sequencing was thymocytes. The receptors were gathered from a girl less than two years old with a congenital heart defect.

This clone was seen just once. The rearrangement joins TRBV28 to TRBJ2-7, with D perhaps TRBD1 (7 bases). Trimming took 1 base from V and 0 from J, leaving 22 bases between them. From germline, CDR1 is MDHEN and CDR2 SYDVKM. This CDR3 has 19 residues. As DNA, the CDR3 is TGTGCCAGCAGTTTATTCCCCTCGGGAGTGACAGGGATCTCCTACGAGCAGTACTTC. Translating gives CASSLFPSGVTGISYEQYF.

The J gene is TRBJ2-5, the V gene TRBV9; D remains ambiguous. Trimming took 4 bases from V and 2 from J, leaving 21 bases between them. The CDR3 is 17 residues long. The V gene's germline CDR1 is SGDLS and CDR2 YYNGEE. In DNA, the CDR3 is TGTGCCAGCAGCCTCCGAGGAGAGGTCTCCTATCAAGAGACCCAGTACTTC. This codes for CASSLRGEVSYQETQYF.

The rearrangement links TRBV28 to TRBJ2-3; 9 bases fit TRBD1. The CDR3 totals 15 residues. With V trimmed by 6 bases and J by 4 bases, 8 bases remained unmatched. CDR1 and CDR2 from the germline V gene are MDHEN and SYDVKM. As DNA, the CDR3 is TGTGCCAGCAGGGCCAGGGACAGGGTATCAGATACGCAGTATTTT. Encoded protein: CASRARDRVSDTQYF.

The CDR3 region has the DNA TGCAGCGTTCGAAGACCAGGGGAGGGGGCCAACGTCCTGACTTTC. Amino acid sequence: CSVRRPGEGANVLTF. This chain uses TRBV29-1 with TRBJ2-6, with D possibly being TRBD1 (6 bases). V lost 5 bases and J lost 4, with 15 bases in between. The length of the CDR3 is 15 residues. The germline V gene encodes CDR1 SQVTM and CDR2 ANQGSEA. The entire variable domain, with the rest obtained from reference TRBV29-1 and TRBJ2-6, is as follows: SAVISQKPSRDICQRGTSLTIQCQVDSQVTMMFWYRQQPGQSLTLIATANQGSEATYESGFVIDKFPISRPNLTFSTLTVSNMSPEDSSIYLCSVRRPGEGANVLTFGAGSRLTVL.

The gene calls are TRBV6-1 and TRBJ2-2, with 11 bases fitting TRBD1. CDR3 length: 16 residues. CDR1 MNHNS and CDR2 SASEGT come from the germline V gene. Trimming cost V 3 bases and J 6 bases; bases outside gene matches: 6. In DNA form, the CDR3 reads TGTGCCAGCAGTGAGTACGGGACAGGGGGTCCCGGGGAGCTGTTTTTT. Its translation: CASSEYGTGGPGELFF.

This clone showed up just once. The V gene is TRBV10-3, the J gene TRBJ1-2; 9 positions match TRBD1. Trimming took 6 bases from V and 4 from J; bases not matched to a gene: 3. The CDR3 extends over 13 amino acids. The V gene's germline CDR1 is ENHRY and CDR2 SYGVKD. CDR3 sequence reads: CAIRDRGPYGYTF. For the CDR3, the DNA is TGTGCCATCAGGGACAGGGGACCCTATGGCTACACCTTC.

The V and J genes are TRBV7-2 and TRBJ1-2, with a possible D match to TRBD1 (6 bases). Trimming stripped 5 bases from V and 0 bases from J, with 16 bases between. CDR3 length: 16 amino acids. CDR1 and CDR2 (germline): SGHTA, FQGNSA. The CDR3 DNA sequence: TGTGCCAGCAGCGCCCGGCTCGCAGGGGCTAACTATGGCTACACCTTC. Encoded protein: CASSARLAGANYGYTF.

This rearrangement joins TRBV27 to TRBJ1-1; 7 bases map to TRBD1. Germline CDR1 is MNHEY and CDR2 is SMNVEV (reference sequence). The length of the CDR3 is 13 residues. V shed 6 bases, J shed 4 bases, and the junction held 5 bases outside the gene matches. CDR3 sequence (DNA): TGTGCCAGCAGACCACAGGGGTCCACTGAAGCTTTCTTT. Its translation: CASRPQGSTEAFF.

On this clone: At the DNA level, this CDR3 is encoded by other sequences in the same sample as well. The chain links TRBV5-1 to TRBJ1-1, with D hard to call. Trimming left V 0 bases short and J 0 bases short, with 3 bases between. The CDR3 spans 13 residues. Germline lookup yields CDR1 SGHRS and CDR2 YFSETQ. CDR3: CASSLAVNTEAFF. CDR3 coding DNA: TGCGCCAGCAGCTTGGCAGTGAACACTGAAGCTTTCTTT.

This chain links TRBV28 with TRBJ1-2; perhaps TRBD1 as D (5 bases). Trimming shortened V by 7 bases and J by 2 bases, and 23 bases separated the two germline ends. The germline CDR1 and CDR2 sequences are MDHEN and SYDVKM. There are 17 residues in the CDR3. CDR3 in amino acids: CASNPWGEALQNYGYTF. The CDR3 nucleotides are TGTGCCAGCAACCCGTGGGGGGAAGCCCTTCAAAACTATGGCTACACCTTC.

The chain carries TRBV7-2 and TRBJ1-4, with D possibly being TRBD1 (6 bases). The CDR3 consists of 16 residues. Trimming removed 1 base at V and 5 bases at J, with 14 bases between. CDR1 and CDR2 (germline): SGHTA, FQGNSA. The CDR3 sequence is CASSLVPQGSNEKLFF. CDR3 nucleotide sequence: TGTGCCAGCAGCTTAGTTCCCCAGGGGTCCAATGAAAAACTGTTTTTT.

V is TRBV28 and J is TRBJ2-1; 12 nucleotides align to TRBD1. Germline V lookup: CDR1 MDHEN, CDR2 SYDVKM. This CDR3 spans 18 amino acids. V lost 3 bases, J lost 8 bases, and 14 bases stayed unmatched. The CDR3 is CASSFYVTGQGATDEQFF. The CDR3 nucleotides read TGTGCCAGCAGTTTTTACGTTACGGGACAGGGGGCGACTGATGAGCAGTTCTTC.

V gene TRBV29-1 combines with J gene TRBJ2-5; maybe TRBD1 (6 bases). V was trimmed by 4 bases and J by 5 bases, leaving 17 bases between them. CDR3 length: 14 residues. Germline assignment: CDR1 SQVTM and CDR2 ANQGSEA. This CDR3 reads CSVGPTGSRETQYF. CDR3 DNA: TGCAGCGTTGGTCCCACAGGGAGTCGGGAGACCCAGTACTTC. The full variable domain, rest sourced from reference TRBV29-1 and TRBJ2-5, is SAVISQKPSRDICQRGTSLTIQCQVDSQVTMMFWYRQQPGQSLTLIATANQGSEATYESGFVIDKFPISRPNLTFSTLTVSNMSPEDSSIYLCSVGPTGSRETQYFGPGTRLLVL.

The table lists this clone with a count of one. The V call is TRBV4-1, the J call TRBJ2-1, with 7 bases lining up with TRBD1. CDR3 length: 17 amino acids. Unmatched junction bases numbered 10, after V lost 4 bases and J lost 1 base. Per germline, CDR1 MGHRA and CDR2 YSYEKL. CDR3 bases: TGCGCCAGCAGCCCCCGTGATGGGACAGCGTCCTACAATGAGCAGTTCTTC. This sequence encodes CASSPRDGTASYNEQFF.

Here the CDR3 reads CASSYSSGGESGELFF. The CDR3 nucleotides read TGTGCCAGCAGTTACTCGTCAGGGGGCGAATCCGGGGAGCTGTTTTTT. The V and J genes are TRBV6-5 and TRBJ2-2; the match to TRBD1 covers 8 bases. Germline CDR1 MNHEY, CDR2 SVGAGI. Losses at the gene ends were 0 bases for V and 6 bases for J; bases not matched to a gene: 6. CDR3 length: 16 residues.

The rearrangement links TRBV4-3 to TRBJ1-1, with D possibly matching TRBD1 (5 bases). Germline values: CDR1 LGHNA, CDR2 YSLEER. The CDR3 spans 16 residues. V lost 4 bases and J 5 bases, leaving 20 bases between the germline ends. The CDR3 nucleotides read TGCGCCAGCAGCCCGCGACGCCGGGGGTCATGGACTGAAGCTTTCTTT. Protein: CASSPRRRGSWTEAFF.

The V and J genes are TRBV6-6 and TRBJ1-2; possible D gene TRBD1, 5 bases. The germline V gene encodes CDR1 MNHNY and CDR2 SVGAGI (reference sequence). The V gene lost 2 bases and the J gene lost 5 bases, with 12 bases spanning the gap. This CDR3 is 14 amino acids long. DNA of the CDR3: TGTGCCAGCAGTTACCAGGGCGAAAAGTATGGCTACACCTTC. Encoded protein: CASSYQGEKYGYTF.

Only one count was recorded for this clone. The chain employs TRBV5-4 and TRBJ1-2; 11 nucleotides agree with TRBD1. This CDR3 contains 15 residues. Germline CDR1 SGHNT, CDR2 YYREEE (reference sequence). V lost 4 bases to trimming and J lost 2 bases; unmatched junction nucleotides: 4. The CDR3 sequence: CASSRTGGSNYGYTF. The CDR3 bases are TGTGCCAGCAGCCGGACAGGGGGCTCCAACTATGGCTACACCTTC.

This chain joins TRBV7-8 and TRBJ1-2; D is perhaps TRBD1 (6 bases). The CDR3 contains 13 residues. V shed 5 bases and J shed 12 bases, with 19 bases lying between them. Germline V gives CDR1 SGHVS, CDR2 FQNEAQ. The CDR3 sequence: CASSPLDSTANTF. The CDR3 region has the DNA TGTGCCAGCAGCCCTTTGGACAGCACAGCAAACACCTTC.

The chain links TRBV6-6 to TRBJ1-5; the D gene is possibly TRBD1 (5 bases). CDR1 and CDR2 from the germline V gene are MNHNY and SVGAGI (reference sequence). There are 14 residues in the CDR3. The V end was cut by 11 bases, the J end by 5 bases, with 19 bases between. This chain's CDR3 is CAGDTGTVDQPQHF. CDR3 DNA sequence: TGTGCCGGAGACACGGGGACTGTTGATCAGCCCCAGCATTTT.

This clone was found once. The rearrangement uses TRBV2 and TRBJ1-2; possible D gene TRBD1, 6 bases. The germline V gene encodes CDR1 SNHLY and CDR2 FYNNEI. The ends were cut back, 4 bases at V and 4 bases at J, with 13 bases in the middle. The CDR3 spans 14 residues. The chain's CDR3 is CASSVQGSSYGYTF. In nucleotides, the CDR3 is TGTGCCAGCAGTGTACAGGGCTCTAGCTATGGCTACACCTTC.

This chain's CDR3 is CASSFRGGPVETQYF. CDR3 coding DNA: TGTGCCAGCAGCTTTCGCGGGGGGCCGGTTGAGACCCAGTACTTC. The V and J genes are TRBV12-1 and TRBJ2-5; the table's D call, TRBD2, has no DNA check behind it. TRBV12-1 is marked as a pseudogene. This CDR3 contains 15 residues.

V is TRBV19 and J is TRBJ1-6; no definite D call. The CDR3 totals 15 residues. V dropped 4 bases and J dropped 7 bases, with 14 bases sitting between them. Germline V gives CDR1 LNHDA, CDR2 SQIVND (reference sequence). The CDR3 bases are TGTGCCAGTAGTAACCTTACAAGGAGGAATTCACCCCTCCACTTT. Translated, it gives CASSNLTRRNSPLHF. Full variable domain (outside the CDR3, taken from reference TRBV19 and TRBJ1-6): DGGITQSPKYLFRKEGQNVTLSCEQNLNHDAMYWYRQDPGQGLRLIYYSQIVNDFQKGDIAEGYSVSREKKESFPLTVTSAQKNPTAFYLCASSNLTRRNSPLHFGNGTRLTVT.

This CDR3 is CASSEIQRAYEQFF. DNA of the CDR3: TGTGCCAGCAGTGAAATTCAAAGAGCTTATGAGCAGTTCTTC. The chain combines TRBV2 with TRBJ2-1; no definite D call. This CDR3 is 14 amino acids long. The germline gives CDR1 SNHLY, CDR2 FYNNEI. V was trimmed by 2 bases and J by 8 bases, leaving 13 bases between them.

The chain couples TRBV27 to TRBJ1-2; 7 positions agree with TRBD1. The J segment lost 7 bases and the V segment lost 6 bases, leaving 20 bases of the junction unmatched. This CDR3 comprises 17 residues. Germline assignment: CDR1 MNHEY and CDR2 SMNVEV (reference sequence). Here the CDR3 reads CASSLSSGDRPFLGYTF. In DNA form, the CDR3 reads TGTGCCAGCAGCCTATCATCGGGGGACAGACCATTTCTTGGCTACACCTTC.

This clone was observed a handful of times. This chain's CDR3 is CASSPGQEGNEQFF. The DNA of the CDR3 is TGTGCCAGCAGCCCCGGACAGGAGGGCAATGAGCAGTTCTTC. The chain has TRBV14 and TRBJ2-1, with a weak D call TRBD1 (7 bases). V gave up 4 bases and J gave up 6 bases, with 13 bases separating them. The CDR3 is 14 amino acids. CDR1 and CDR2 (germline): SGHDN, FVKESK.

The CDR3: CASSMTSGGVTDTQYF. CDR3 nucleotide sequence: TGCGCCAGCAGTATGACTAGCGGGGGGGTCACAGATACGCAGTATTTT. The chain has TRBV10-1 and TRBJ2-3; 14 nucleotides line up with TRBD2. Trimming took 5 bases from V and 2 from J; bases not matched to a gene: 3. The CDR3 length is 16 residues. Per germline, CDR1 WNHNN and CDR2 SYGVQD (reference sequence).

CDR3 in amino acids: CASSKGGLSGYTF. The CDR3 coding sequence is TGCGCCAGCAGTAAAGGGGGTTTGTCTGGCTACACCTTC. The J gene is TRBJ1-2, the V gene TRBV4-3, with TRBD1 as a possible D gene (6 bases). The CDR3 runs to 13 residues. From germline, CDR1 is LGHNA and CDR2 YSLEER. V dropped 6 bases and J dropped 7 bases, with 15 bases sitting between them.

This chain uses TRBV6-6 with TRBJ1-2, with 10 bases that match TRBD1. Per the germline V gene, CDR1 is MNHNY and CDR2 is SVGAGI (reference sequence). Losses at the gene ends were 7 bases for V and 0 bases for J; bases not matched to a gene: 5. The CDR3 is made up of 15 amino acids. CDR3 in DNA: TGTGCCAGCACTCAAGGACAGGGGGCTAACTATGGCTACACCTTC. Its translation: CASTQGQGANYGYTF.

This clone was seen more than once but under ten times. The CDR3 sequence: CASRTGTLGYTF. The DNA of the CDR3 is TGTGCCAGTAGGACGGGGACTCTAGGCTACACCTTC. The chain uses TRBV19 and TRBJ1-2; D may be TRBD1 (5 bases). Germline CDR1 reads LNHDA; CDR2 reads SQIVND (reference sequence). V dropped 6 bases and J dropped 8 bases, with 13 bases sitting between them. CDR3 length equals 12 residues. The whole variable domain, remainder taken from reference TRBV19 and TRBJ1-2, is DGGITQSPKYLFRKEGQNVTLSCEQNLNHDAMYWYRQDPGQGLRLIYYSQIVNDFQKGDIAEGYSVSREKKESFPLTVTSAQKNPTAFYLCASRTGTLGYTFGSGTRLTVV.

This sequence joins TRBV28 and TRBJ2-1; no definite D call. The CDR3 totals 13 residues. With 10 bases removed from V and 8 bases from J, the gap between germline ends came to 18 bases. Germline lookup yields CDR1 MDHEN and CDR2 SYDVKM. CDR3 sequence reads: CATLGGLGHEQFF. Here the CDR3 DNA reads TGTGCCACCTTAGGCGGTTTAGGCCATGAGCAGTTCTTC.

CDR3 amino acids: CASSLGGLAKNIQYF. The DNA for the CDR3 is TGTGCCAGCAGCCTCGGCGGGCTAGCCAAAAACATTCAGTACTTC. This chain links TRBV14 with TRBJ2-4; weak D call: TRBD2 (5 bases). The germline V gene encodes CDR1 SGHDN and CDR2 FVKESK. This CDR3 is 15 amino acids long. V was clipped by 4 bases and J by 0 bases, with 10 bases between them.